The 6 T cell receptor beta chains below were found in one sample sequenced in a study of CD8 T cells in Susac syndrome. Reverse transcription used roughly 0.45 to 1 ug RNA and random hexamers. TCRdb redid the calling of the immunoSEQ multiplex PCR reads with MiXCR, one entry per CDR3 protein. The sample records about 90,000 distinct CDR3 sequences, about 95% being singletons. Sample: CD8+ T cells from PBMCs. The source is a human donor with Susac syndrome.

The genes are TRBV27 and TRBJ1-5, with D maybe TRBD1 (5 bases). V lost 0 bases and J lost 3, with 12 bases in between. The CDR3 has 16 amino acids. Germline V gives CDR1 MNHEY, CDR2 SMNVEV (reference sequence). This chain's CDR3 is CASSLSWGDFNQPQHF. The DNA for the CDR3 is TGTGCCAGCAGTTTATCATGGGGGGACTTCAATCAGCCCCAGCATTTT.

The chain carries TRBV4-1 and TRBJ2-7, with 10 bases that match TRBD1. The CDR3 has 14 residues. Germline loops: CDR1 MGHRA, CDR2 YSYEKL. The trim removed 8 bases at V and 7 bases at J, leaving 11 bases unmatched. The CDR3 nucleotides are TGCGCCAGCTGCCCCGGGACAGGGGTGGGAGAGCAGTACTTC. Its protein product is CASCPGTGVGEQYF.

The chain couples TRBV9 to TRBJ1-5; TRBD1 might be the D (6 bases). V dropped 3 bases and J dropped 7 bases, with 11 bases sitting between them. From germline, CDR1 is SGDLS and CDR2 YYNGEE. This CDR3 comprises 13 residues. The CDR3 loop reads CASSGSQGQPQHF. The CDR3 DNA reads as TGTGCCAGCAGCGGTTCACAGGGCCAGCCCCAGCATTTT.

The rearrangement uses TRBV30 and TRBJ1-1; possible D gene TRBD1, 6 bases. CDR1 is GTSNPN and CDR2 is SVGIG in the germline V gene (reference sequence). The CDR3 has 12 amino acids. The germline V and J ends were trimmed by 4 bases and 8 bases, with 14 bases remaining between them. CDR3: CAWKQTGTEAFF. The CDR3 nucleotides read TGTGCCTGGAAGCAGACAGGAACAGAAGCTTTCTTT.

The chain couples TRBV20-1 to TRBJ2-5; tentatively, D is TRBD1 (6 bases). The CDR3 sequence is 15 residues long. Trimming took off 5 bases at V and 2 bases at J, with 18 bases between the two ends. The germline CDR1 and CDR2 sequences are DFQATT and SNEGSKA (reference sequence). This chain's CDR3 is CSAPTPGRGQETQYF. In DNA, the CDR3 is TGCAGTGCTCCGACACCCGGAAGGGGGCAAGAGACCCAGTACTTC.

The genes are TRBV10-3 and TRBJ1-2; TRBD1 agrees at 7 bases. Looked up from germline, CDR1 is ENHRY and CDR2 is SYGVKD. The J segment lost 4 bases and the V segment lost 5 bases, leaving 10 bases of the junction unmatched. This CDR3 spans 15 amino acids. The CDR3 DNA follows: TGTGCCATCAGTCCAGAACCGACAGGGTCCTATGGCTACACCTTC. Translation gives CAISPEPTGSYGYTF.